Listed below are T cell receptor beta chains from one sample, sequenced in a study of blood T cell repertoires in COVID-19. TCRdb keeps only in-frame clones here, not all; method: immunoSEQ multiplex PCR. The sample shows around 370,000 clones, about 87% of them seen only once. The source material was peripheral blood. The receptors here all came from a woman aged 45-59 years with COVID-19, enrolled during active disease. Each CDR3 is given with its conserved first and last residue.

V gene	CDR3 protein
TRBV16	CASSPRGAYEQYF
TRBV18	CASSETGRLLNYGYTF
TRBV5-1	CASSFRGGLAGDYNEQFF
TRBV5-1	CASAKWDSTGELFF
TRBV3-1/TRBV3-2	CASSQDLRGGTEAFF
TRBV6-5	CASGRGIGYTF
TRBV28	CASNPLSGTSNSYEQYF
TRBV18	CASSPGDRPQETQYF
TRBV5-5	CASSFRIETQYF
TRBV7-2	CASSLSSVMNTEAFF
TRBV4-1	CASSQAGMGQGLDGLFF
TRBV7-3	CASSSQMTGADTQYF